One T cell receptor beta chain is described in this entry. Its target is unknown. The sample comes from a study of cytomegalovirus exposure and HLA in healthy donors. Study-level background: Early on, a data release was issued that held 80 million or so unique TCRs from HLA-typed donors.

General observations from the study: Analysis was performed later, and it showed HLA-associated TCR beta chains to be more clonally expanded than equally common others. A later analysis linked 15,000 to 20,000 TCR beta sequences to HLA alleles at 0.05 false discovery rate.

Germline-derived CDR1 and CDR2 are ENHRY and SYGVKD. This CDR3 has 14 amino acids. Trimming took 6 bases from V and 6 from J, leaving 12 bases between them. It was with 60 Vbeta and 13 Jbeta primers that the PCR ran. Some clones are missing from TCRdb's copy, which holds only in-frame ones; the method was immunoSEQ multiplex PCR. Of some 120,000 clones in the sample, approximately 80% were seen once. The receptor was isolated from a human donor in good health. The sample consisted of PBMCs. The V call is TRBV10-3, the J call TRBJ1-6; possible D gene TRBD1, 6 bases. The CDR3, as DNA: TGTGCCATCAGAAGGGGGACAAGTAATTCACCCCTCCACTTT. Translating it yields CAIRRGTSNSPLHF.